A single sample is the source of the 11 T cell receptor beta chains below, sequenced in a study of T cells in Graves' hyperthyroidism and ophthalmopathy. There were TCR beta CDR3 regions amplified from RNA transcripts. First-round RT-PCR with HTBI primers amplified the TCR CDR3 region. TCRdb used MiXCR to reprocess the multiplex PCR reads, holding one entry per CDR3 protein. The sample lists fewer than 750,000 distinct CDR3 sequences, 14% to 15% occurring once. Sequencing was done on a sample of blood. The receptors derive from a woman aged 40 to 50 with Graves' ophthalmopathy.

CDR3 bases: TGTGCCTGGAGTGACTCGGGAGCTTGGCCTCGCCAGCCCCAGCATTTT. It translates to CAWSDSGAWPRQPQHF. J is TRBJ1-5 and V is TRBV30; no firm D call. The CDR3 extends over 16 amino acids. In germline, CDR1 is GTSNPN, CDR2 SVGIG (reference sequence). V was shortened by 1 base and J by 7 bases, with 20 bases between the two germline ends.

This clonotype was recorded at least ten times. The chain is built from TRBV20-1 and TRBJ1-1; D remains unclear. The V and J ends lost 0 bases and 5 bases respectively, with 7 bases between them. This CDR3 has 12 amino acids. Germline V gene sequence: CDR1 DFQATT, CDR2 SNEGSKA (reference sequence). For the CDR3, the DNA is TGCAGTGCTAGAGATCAACAGACTGAAGCTTTCTTT. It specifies CSARDQQTEAFF.

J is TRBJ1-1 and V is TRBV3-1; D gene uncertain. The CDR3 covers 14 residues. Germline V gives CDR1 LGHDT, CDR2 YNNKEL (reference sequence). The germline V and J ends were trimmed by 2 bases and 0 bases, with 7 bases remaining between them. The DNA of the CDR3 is TGTGCCAGCAGCCAAAGTCGGTTGAACACTGAAGCTTTCTTT. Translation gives CASSQSRLNTEAFF.

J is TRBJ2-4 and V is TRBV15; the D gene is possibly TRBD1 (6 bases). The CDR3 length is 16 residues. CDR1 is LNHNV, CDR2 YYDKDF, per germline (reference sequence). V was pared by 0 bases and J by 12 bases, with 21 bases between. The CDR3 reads CATSRDLGSGTIGQYF. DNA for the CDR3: TGTGCCACCAGCAGAGATTTGGGCTCAGGGACAATTGGTCAGTACTTC.

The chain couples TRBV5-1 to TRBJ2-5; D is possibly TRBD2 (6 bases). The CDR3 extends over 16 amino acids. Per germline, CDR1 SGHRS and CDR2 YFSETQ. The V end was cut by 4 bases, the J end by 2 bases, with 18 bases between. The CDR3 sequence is CASSPDRDLLQETQYF. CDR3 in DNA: TGCGCCAGCAGCCCGGACCGGGACTTACTTCAAGAGACCCAGTACTTC.

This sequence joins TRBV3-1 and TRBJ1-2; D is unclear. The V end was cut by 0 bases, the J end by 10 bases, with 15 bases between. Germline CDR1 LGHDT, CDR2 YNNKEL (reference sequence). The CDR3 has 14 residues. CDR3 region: CASSQEVPPSDYTF. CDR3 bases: TGTGCCAGCAGCCAAGAGGTCCCTCCCTCCGACTACACCTTC.

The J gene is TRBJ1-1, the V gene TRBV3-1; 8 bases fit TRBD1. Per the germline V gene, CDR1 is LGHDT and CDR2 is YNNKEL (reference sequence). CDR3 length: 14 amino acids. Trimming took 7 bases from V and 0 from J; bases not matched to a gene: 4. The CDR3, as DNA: TGTGCCAGCACCGGACAGGGCCTGAACACTGAAGCTTTCTTT. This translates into CASTGQGLNTEAFF.

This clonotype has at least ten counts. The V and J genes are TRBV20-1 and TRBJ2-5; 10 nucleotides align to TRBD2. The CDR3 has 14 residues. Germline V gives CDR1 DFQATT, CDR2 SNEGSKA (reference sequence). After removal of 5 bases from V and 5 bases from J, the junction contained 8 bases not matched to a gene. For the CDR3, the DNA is TGCAGTGCTGTAGCGGGAGGTCTTCGGGAGACCCAGTACTTC. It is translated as CSAVAGGLRETQYF.

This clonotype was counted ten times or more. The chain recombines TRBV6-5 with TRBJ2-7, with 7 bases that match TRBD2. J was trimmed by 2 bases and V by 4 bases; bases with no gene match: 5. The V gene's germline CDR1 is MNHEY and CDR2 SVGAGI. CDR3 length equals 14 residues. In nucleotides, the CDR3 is TGTGCCAGCAGTTCCTCCCTAGCGGCCTACGAGCAGTACTTC. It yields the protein CASSSSLAAYEQYF.

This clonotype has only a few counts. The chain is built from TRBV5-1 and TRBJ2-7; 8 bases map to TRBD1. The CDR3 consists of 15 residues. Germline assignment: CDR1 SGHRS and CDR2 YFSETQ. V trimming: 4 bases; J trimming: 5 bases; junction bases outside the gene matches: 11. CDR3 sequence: CASSPPNRGCDEQYF. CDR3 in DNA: TGCGCCAGCAGCCCCCCGAACAGGGGGTGCGACGAGCAGTACTTC. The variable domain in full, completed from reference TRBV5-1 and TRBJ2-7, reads KAGVTQTPRYLIKTRGQQVTLSCSPISGHRSVSWYQQTPGQGLQFLFEYFSETQRNKGNFPGRFSGRQFSNSRSEMNVSTLELGDSALYLCASSPPNRGCDEQYFGPGTRLTVT.

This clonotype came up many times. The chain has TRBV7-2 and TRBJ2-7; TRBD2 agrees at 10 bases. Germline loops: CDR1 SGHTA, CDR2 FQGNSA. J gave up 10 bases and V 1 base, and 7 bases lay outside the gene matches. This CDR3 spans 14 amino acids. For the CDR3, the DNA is TGTGCCAGCAGCTTAGATCCTAGCGGGAGAGGCCAGTACTTC. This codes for CASSLDPSGRGQYF. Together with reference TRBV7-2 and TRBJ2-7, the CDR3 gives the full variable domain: GAGVSQSPSNKVTEKGKDVELRCDPISGHTALYWYRQSLGQGLEFLIYFQGNSAPDKSGLPSDRFSAERTGGSVSTLTIQRTQQEDSAVYLCASSLDPSGRGQYFGPGTRLTVT.